The sequence of this T cell receptor beta chain was determined in a study of shared clonotypes between healthy human individuals. Study summary: Each donor had three CD4 naive, three CD4 memory, two CD8 naive and one CD8 memory plate.

Measured with immunoSEQ multiplex PCR; TCRdb has only the in-frame clones, and not every one. This table has a few hundred thousand clones, 50% to 75% appearing once. Study-level points and caveats: The sole specimen, blood, was sampled, and tissue repertoires likely differ.

Germline CDR1 MNHNS, CDR2 SASEGT. V was pared by 4 bases and J by 4 bases, with 8 bases of the junction left unmatched. This CDR3 is 15 amino acids long. A note on this clone: Its antigen is not identified.

Material: memory CD4+ T cells sorted from blood. Subset reported: CD45RA-negative fraction. The receptor was derived from a man under 40 in good health. The V and J genes are TRBV6-1 and TRBJ2-3; 7 bases agree with TRBD2. The CDR3 protein is CASSGGEGWADTQYF. The CDR3 DNA sequence: TGTGCCAGCAGTGGGGGGGAGGGGTGGGCAGATACGCAGTATTTT.